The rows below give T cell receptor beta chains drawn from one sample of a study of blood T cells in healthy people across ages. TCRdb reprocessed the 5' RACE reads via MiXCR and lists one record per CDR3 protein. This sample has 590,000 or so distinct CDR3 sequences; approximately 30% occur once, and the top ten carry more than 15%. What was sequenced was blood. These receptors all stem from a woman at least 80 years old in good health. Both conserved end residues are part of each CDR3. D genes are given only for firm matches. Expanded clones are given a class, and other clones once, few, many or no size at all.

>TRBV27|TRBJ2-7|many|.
CASRGLGFYEQYF
TGTGCCAGCAGAGGCCTAGGTTTCTACGAGCAGTACTTC
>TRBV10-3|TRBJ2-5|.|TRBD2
CAISSSGRETQYF
TGTGCCATCAGTTCTAGCGGGAGAGAGACCCAGTACTTC
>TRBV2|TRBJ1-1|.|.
CASTSTGFWSEAFF
TGTGCCAGCACTTCCACAGGTTTCTGGAGTGAAGCTTTCTTT
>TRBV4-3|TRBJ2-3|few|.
CASSQAGAGTTYSSTDTQYF
TGCGCCAGCAGCCAAGCCGGGGCAGGCACTACCTACTCTAGCACAGATACGCAGTATTTT
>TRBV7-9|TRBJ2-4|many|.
CASSFGTRGENIQYF
TGTGCCAGCAGCTTCGGGACCCGTGGCGAAAACATTCAGTACTTC
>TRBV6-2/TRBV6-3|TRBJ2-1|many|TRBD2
CASSSGTRTSEQFF
TGTGCCAGCAGCTCCGGGACTAGGACCAGTGAGCAGTTCTTC
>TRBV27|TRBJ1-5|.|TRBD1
CASSSGGQGIMAQHF
TGTGCCAGCAGTTCCGGGGGACAGGGGATTATGGCCCAGCATTTT
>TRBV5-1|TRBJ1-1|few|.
CASSLQGGTAEAFF
TGCGCCAGCAGCCTGCAGGGAGGGACCGCTGAAGCTTTCTTT
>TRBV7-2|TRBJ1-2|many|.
CASSLSQGGGYTF
TGTGCCAGCAGCTTAAGTCAGGGAGGTGGCTACACCTTC
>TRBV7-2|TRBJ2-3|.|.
CASSLLRVAADTQYF
TGTGCCAGCAGCTTGTTAAGGGTAGCCGCAGATACGCAGTATTTT
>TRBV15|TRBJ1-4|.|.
CATSRDPGRAEKLFF
TGTGCCACCAGCAGAGATCCAGGGAGGGCTGAAAAACTGTTTTTT
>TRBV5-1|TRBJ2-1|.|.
CASSLAPCRDEQFF
TGCGCCAGCAGCCTGGCCCCCTGCAGAGATGAGCAGTTCTTC
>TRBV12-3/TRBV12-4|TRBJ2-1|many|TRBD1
CASSFLGTGEGNEQFF
TGTGCCAGCAGTTTCCTTGGGACAGGGGAGGGCAATGAGCAGTTCTTC
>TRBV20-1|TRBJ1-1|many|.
CSARNHGVNTEAFF
TGCAGTGCTAGAAACCACGGGGTGAACACTGAAGCTTTCTTT
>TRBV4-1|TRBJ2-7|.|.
CASSPSEARSYEQYF
TGCGCCAGCAGCCCCTCGGAGGCGCGTTCCTACGAGCAGTACTTC
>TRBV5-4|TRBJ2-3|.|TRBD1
CASSTGQGADTQYF
TGTGCCAGCAGCACGGGACAGGGCGCAGATACGCAGTATTTT
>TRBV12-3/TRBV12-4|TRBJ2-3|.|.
CASSPRVGTDVQYF
TGTGCCAGCAGTCCCCGTGTGGGAACAGATGTGCAGTATTTT
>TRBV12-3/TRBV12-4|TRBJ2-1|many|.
CASTLSGDFSEQFF
TGTGCCAGCACCCTTTCGGGGGACTTCAGTGAGCAGTTCTTC
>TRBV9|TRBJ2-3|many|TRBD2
CASSVSGLAVPSTDTQYF
TGTGCCAGCAGCGTTTCGGGACTAGCGGTTCCTAGCACAGATACGCAGTATTTT
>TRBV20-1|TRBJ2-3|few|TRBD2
CSASPTSGASTDTQYF
TGCAGTGCTAGTCCGACTAGCGGGGCTTCCACAGATACGCAGTATTTT
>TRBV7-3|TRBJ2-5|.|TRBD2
CASSLTSGRAGETQYF
TGTGCCAGCAGCTTAACTAGCGGGAGGGCCGGTGAGACCCAGTACTTC
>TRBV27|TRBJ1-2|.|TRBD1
CASGSIGQGRNRYGYTF
TGTGCCAGCGGGTCAATCGGACAGGGGAGGAATAGGTATGGCTACACCTTC
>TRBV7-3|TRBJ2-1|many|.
CASSLMGGVEQFF
TGTGCCAGCAGCTTAATGGGCGGGGTGGAGCAGTTCTTC
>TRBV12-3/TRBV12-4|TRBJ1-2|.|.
CASSSGCSANYGYTF
TGTGCCAGCAGTTCCGGATGTTCAGCTAACTATGGCTACACCTTC
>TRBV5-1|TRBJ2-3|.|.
CAGSLRAPTDTQYF
TGCGCCGGCAGCTTGAGAGCTCCAACAGATACGCAGTATTTT
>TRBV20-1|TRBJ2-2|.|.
CSVRDPNTGELFF
TGCAGTGTTAGGGACCCGAACACCGGGGAGCTGTTTTTT
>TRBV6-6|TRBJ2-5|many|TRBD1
CASSYVGQGEETQYF
TGTGCCAGCAGTTACGTAGGGCAGGGGGAAGAGACCCAGTACTTC
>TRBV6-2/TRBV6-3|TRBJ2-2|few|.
CASSYNTVNTGELFF
TGTGCCAGCAGTTACAATACGGTAAACACCGGGGAGCTGTTTTTT